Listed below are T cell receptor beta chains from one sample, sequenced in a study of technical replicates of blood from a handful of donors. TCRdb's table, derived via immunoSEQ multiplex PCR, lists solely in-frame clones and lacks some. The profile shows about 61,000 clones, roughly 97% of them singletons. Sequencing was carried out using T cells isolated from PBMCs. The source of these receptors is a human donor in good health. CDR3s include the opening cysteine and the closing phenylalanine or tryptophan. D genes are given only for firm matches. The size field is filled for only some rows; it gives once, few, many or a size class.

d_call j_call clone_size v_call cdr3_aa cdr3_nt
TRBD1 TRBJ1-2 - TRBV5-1 CASSDGTDSTRNYGYTF TGCGCCAGCAGCGACGGGACAGATTCTACACGAAACTATGGCTACACCTTC
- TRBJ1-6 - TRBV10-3 CAAKSTGVQDNSPLHF TGTGCCGCCAAATCAACCGGTGTTCAGGATAATTCACCCCTCCACTTT
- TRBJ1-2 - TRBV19 CASSITGNYGYTF TGTGCCAGTAGTATAACAGGGAACTATGGCTACACCTTC
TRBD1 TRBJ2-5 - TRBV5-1 CASSSGQGQETQYF TGCGCCAGCAGCTCGGGACAGGGCCAAGAGACCCAGTACTTC
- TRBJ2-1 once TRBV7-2 CASSLIFGSPTYNEQFF TGTGCCAGCAGCCTCATCTTCGGGTCCCCCACCTACAATGAGCAGTTCTTC
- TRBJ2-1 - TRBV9 CASSPLLESSYNEQFF TGTGCCAGCAGCCCCCTACTCGAGAGCTCCTACAATGAGCAGTTCTTC
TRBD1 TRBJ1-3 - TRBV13 CASSVDRVTLSGNTIYF TGTGCCAGCAGCGTCGACAGGGTCACACTCTCTGGAAACACCATATATTTT
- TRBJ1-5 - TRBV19 CASKVRQGIQPQHF TGTGCCAGTAAGGTGCGGCAGGGGATTCAGCCCCAGCATTTT
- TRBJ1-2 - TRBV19 CASSDGTPPNYGYTF TGTGCCAGTAGTGACGGGACACCGCCTAACTATGGCTACACCTTC
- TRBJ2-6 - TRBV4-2 CASSQTPSLVSGANVLTF TGTGCCAGCAGCCAAACCCCTTCACTCGTCTCTGGGGCCAACGTCCTGACTTTC
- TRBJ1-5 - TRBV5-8 CASSFKTGLNQPQHF TGTGCCAGCAGCTTTAAGACAGGCTTGAATCAGCCCCAGCATTTT
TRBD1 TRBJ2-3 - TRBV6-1 CASSERDRSTDTQYF TGTGCCAGCAGTGAACGGGACAGAAGCACAGATACGCAGTATTTT
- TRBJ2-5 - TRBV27 CASSLLGDQETQYF TGTGCCAGCAGTTTACTCGGGGACCAAGAGACCCAGTACTTC
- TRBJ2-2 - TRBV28 CASSLWTLNTGELFF TGTGCCAGCAGTTTATGGACACTGAACACCGGGGAGCTGTTTTTT
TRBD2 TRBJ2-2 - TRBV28 CASSPGTSGRTGELFF TGTGCCAGCAGCCCCGGGACTAGCGGGAGGACCGGGGAGCTGTTTTTT
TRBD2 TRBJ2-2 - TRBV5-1 CASSILAGGDTGELFF TGCGCCAGCAGCATCCTAGCGGGGGGTGACACCGGGGAGCTGTTTTTT
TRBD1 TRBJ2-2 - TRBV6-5 CASSYADRATGELFF TGTGCCAGCAGTTACGCCGACAGGGCCACCGGGGAGCTGTTTTTT
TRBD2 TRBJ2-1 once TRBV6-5 CASSLSRAGGPYEQFF TGTGCCAGCAGTTTATCCCGGGCGGGGGGGCCGTATGAGCAGTTCTTC
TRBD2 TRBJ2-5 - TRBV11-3 CASSNPGGELETQYF TGTGCCAGCAGCAACCCGGGGGGGGAATTAGAGACCCAGTACTTC
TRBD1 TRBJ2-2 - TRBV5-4 CASSLPRSGQGSGELFF TGTGCCAGCAGCTTACCACGTTCGGGACAGGGGTCCGGGGAGCTGTTTTTT